The 15 T cell receptor beta chains listed next were all sequenced from one sample in a study of regulatory T cells in long-lasting Graves disease. With iRepertoire HTBI primers and Arm-PCR of CDR3 regions, TCR beta libraries were built. TCRdb re-analysed the multiplex PCR reads in MiXCR, keeping a single row per CDR3 protein. The sample contains about 310,000 distinct CDR3 sequences, 22% of which appear only once. As to time point: persistent/refractory GD, antithyroid drugs over 5 years with positive TRAb. TCR sequences were obtained from RNA taken from PBMCs. The sample was peripheral blood mononuclear cells (PBMCs), taken when the disease was refractory, from a patient treated with antithyroid drugs. These receptors originate from a female donor with Graves disease.

This clonotype was detected a few times. V is TRBV27 and J is TRBJ1-2; D uncertain. In germline, CDR1 is MNHEY, CDR2 SMNVEV (reference sequence). This CDR3 has 15 residues. The germline V and J ends were trimmed by 0 bases and 0 bases, with 8 bases remaining between them. This CDR3 reads CASSLSHGANYGYTF. CDR3 nucleotides: TGTGCCAGCAGTTTATCGCACGGTGCTAACTATGGCTACACCTTC.

This chain connects TRBV4-2 to TRBJ2-7; D uncertain. There are 13 residues in the CDR3. In germline, CDR1 is LGHNA, CDR2 YNFKEQ. V lost 1 base, J lost 4 bases, and 8 bases lay in between. CDR3 DNA sequence: TGTGCCAGCAGCCAAGGGTTACCTTACGAGCAGTACTTC. This sequence encodes CASSQGLPYEQYF.

This clonotype occurred many times. V and J are TRBV30 and TRBJ1-5; D uncertain. The CDR3 sequence is 13 residues long. V dropped 1 base and J dropped 6 bases, with 10 bases sitting between them. The germline CDR1 and CDR2 sequences are GTSNPN and SVGIG (reference sequence). The CDR3 DNA follows: TGTGCCTGGAGTGGTGGTGATGGTCAGCCCCAGCATTTT. Protein sequence: CAWSGGDGQPQHF.

Remarks on this clonotype: This may be a read error: a much more frequent sequence differs by one nucleotide. The gene calls are TRBV7-2 and TRBJ2-5, with TRBD2 identical over 7 bases. The CDR3 has 16 residues. Germline V gene sequence: CDR1 SGHTA, CDR2 FQGNSA. Trimming cost V 5 bases and J 5 bases; bases outside gene matches: 14. The CDR3 DNA follows: TGTGCCAGCAGCGCGGTCGGGGGGAGAGGCAGCGAGACCCAGTACTTC. It is translated as CASSAVGGRGSETQYF.

The rearrangement links TRBV15 to TRBJ1-1, with TRBD1 as a possible D gene (5 bases). From germline, CDR1 is LNHNV and CDR2 YYDKDF (reference sequence). The CDR3 is 14 residues long. V dropped 0 bases and J dropped 5 bases, with 10 bases sitting between them. As DNA, the CDR3 is TGTGCCACCAGCAGAGAGGCGGGGGGAACTGAAGCTTTCTTT. Its protein product is CATSREAGGTEAFF. Full variable domain (missing parts from reference TRBV15 and TRBJ1-1): DAMVIQNPRYQVTQFGKPVTLSCSQTLNHNVMYWYQQKSSQAPKLLFHYYDKDFNNEADTPDNFQSRRPNTSFCFLDIRSPGLGDTAMYLCATSREAGGTEAFFGQGTRLTVV.

This clonotype was counted many times. The chain uses TRBV7-2 and TRBJ2-5, with D possibly matching TRBD2 (5 bases). Between the trimmed V and J ends, which lost 2 bases and 4 bases, there was a span of 8 bases. Germline CDR1 and CDR2: SGHTA and FQGNSA. CDR3 size: 13 residues. CDR3 nucleotides: TGTGCCAGCAGCTTATCCGCGGGAGAGACCCAGTACTTC. Its translation is CASSLSAGETQYF.

This clonotype was observed a single time. CDR3 coding DNA: TGTGCCAGCAGCGAGACTAGCGGGGTGAACACCGGGGAGCTGTTTTTT. Its translation: CASSETSGVNTGELFF. V usage is TRBV7-9 and J usage is TRBJ2-2, with TRBD2 matching over 11 bases. J was trimmed by 1 base and V by 5 bases; bases with no gene match: 3. Looked up from germline, CDR1 is SEHNR and CDR2 is FQNEAQ (reference sequence). The CDR3 sequence is 16 residues long.

The count of this clonotype is one. The chain has TRBV5-4 and TRBJ1-2; D unclear. This CDR3 is built from 14 residues. V lost 1 base to trimming and J lost 2 bases, with 9 bases between them. Germline values: CDR1 SGHNT, CDR2 YYREEE (reference sequence). Written as DNA, the CDR3 is TGTGCCAGCAGCTTGTCTACGGGAAACTATGGCTACACCTTC. This gives the protein CASSLSTGNYGYTF.

This clonotype was counted between two and nine times. V and J are TRBV19 and TRBJ1-2, with 8 positions matching TRBD1. From germline, CDR1 is LNHDA and CDR2 SQIVND (reference sequence). This CDR3 contains 13 residues. Trimming took 8 bases from V and 8 from J; bases not matched to a gene: 10. DNA for the CDR3: TGTGCCAGTGGAGAGGGACAGGCTTCCGGCTACACCTTC. Translation: CASGEGQASGYTF.

This clonotype was seen at least ten times. This chain links TRBV28 with TRBJ2-7; D not resolved. Trimming cost V 6 bases and J 3 bases, with 9 bases left between them. Germline loops: CDR1 MDHEN, CDR2 SYDVKM. The CDR3 has 12 residues. DNA of the CDR3: TGTGCCAGCAGCGGTCCCTACTACGAGCAGTACTTC. Amino acid sequence: CASSGPYYEQYF.

This clonotype has a count of ten or more. The chain is built from TRBV28 and TRBJ2-5, with TRBD1 as a possible D gene (6 bases). The CDR3 has 14 residues. The ends were cut back, 5 bases at V and 3 bases at J, with 13 bases in the middle. Germline V gene lookup returns CDR1 MDHEN and CDR2 SYDVKM. The CDR3 DNA reads TGTGCCAGCAGTGGGGGCCTTGGGAAAGAGACCCAGTACTTC. It encodes CASSGGLGKETQYF.

This sequence joins TRBV10-2 and TRBJ2-7; D is perhaps TRBD1 (6 bases). Trimming removed 6 bases from V and 1 base from J, with 16 bases in between. Germline V gives CDR1 WSHSY, CDR2 SAAADI. The CDR3 is made up of 15 amino acids. In DNA form, the CDR3 reads TGCGCCAGCAGCGCGAACCGGGACACGTCCTACGAGCAGTACTTC. Translating gives CASSANRDTSYEQYF.

V usage is TRBV3-1 and J usage is TRBJ2-6; D uncertain. Per the germline V gene, CDR1 is LGHDT and CDR2 is YNNKEL (reference sequence). Trimming took off 5 bases at V and 2 bases at J, with 7 bases between the two ends. CDR3 length: 14 residues. As DNA, the CDR3 is TGTGCCAGCAGCATTGAAACTGGGGCCAACGTCCTGACTTTC. Translating it yields CASSIETGANVLTF.

About this clonotype itself: This may be a read error, as it is one base from a much larger clone. V is TRBV28 and J is TRBJ1-2; D perhaps matches TRBD1 (5 bases). The CDR3 runs 14 residues. From germline, CDR1 is MDHEN and CDR2 SYDVKM. V was cut by 5 bases and J by 7 bases, with 17 bases left in between. The CDR3 DNA reads as TGTGCCAGCAGTCCCCGGGGCAGGGTGATTGGCTACACCTTC. Translating gives CASSPRGRVIGYTF.

This clonotype was counted many times. The chain joins TRBV2 to TRBJ2-5; the D gene is possibly TRBD2 (7 bases). The CDR3 is 13 residues long. The germline V gene encodes CDR1 SNHLY and CDR2 FYNNEI. The V end was cut by 9 bases, the J end by 5 bases, with 16 bases between. The CDR3 region has the DNA TGTGCCAGTCAGCGGGATCAGGGGGAGACCCAGTACTTC. It translates to CASQRDQGETQYF.